The 18 T cell receptor beta chains given below trace back to one sample, sequenced in a study of post-analysis software for immune sequencing data. Overall study results and limits: Relative to controls, patients had five TRBV segments at higher frequency, with TRBV5-6, TRBV5-1 and TRBV20-1 among these.

Unique molecular identifiers were carried by the TCR beta cDNA libraries. MiXCR, run by TCRdb on the PCR reads, gives a single entry per CDR3 protein. Among 500,000 to 600,000 distinct CDR3 sequences listed, roughly 46% were seen once. The antigens of these receptors remain unknown. The sample was blood. The source of these receptors is a girl aged 10 to 17 with multiple sclerosis.

The rearrangement links TRBV10-3 to TRBJ2-1; D is unresolved. This CDR3 is built from 13 residues. CDR1 and CDR2 (germline): ENHRY, SYGVKD. Trimming took 6 bases from V and 8 from J, leaving 14 bases between them. The CDR3 sequence is CAIRSPDPDEQFF. DNA for the CDR3: TGTGCCATCAGATCTCCCGATCCAGATGAGCAGTTCTTC.

CDR3 in amino acids: CASSQDLSIGKYTGELFF. For the CDR3, the DNA is TGCGCCAGCAGCCAAGATTTGTCTATCGGGAAGTACACCGGGGAGCTGTTTTTT. The chain uses TRBV4-1 and TRBJ2-2, with D perhaps TRBD2 (5 bases). Between the trimmed V and J ends, which lost 0 bases and 3 bases, there was a span of 17 bases. The CDR3 has 18 residues. CDR1 and CDR2 from the germline V gene are MGHRA and YSYEKL.

V gene TRBV12-3 or TRBV12-4 combines with J gene TRBJ2-5, with 12 nucleotides matching TRBD2. The CDR3 spans 17 residues. With V trimmed by 5 bases and J by 2 bases, 9 bases remained unmatched. The CDR3 loop is CASSPRPGLAGQETQYF. CDR3 nucleotide sequence: TGTGCCAGCAGTCCACGTCCGGGACTAGCGGGTCAAGAGACCCAGTACTTC.

Of note for this clonotype: It is unclear where the CDR3 begins or ends on the DNA, so no DNA is shown, and the CDR3 is as TCRdb lists it. V and J are TRBV28 and TRBJ1-2; TRBD1, the table's D call, was not compared with the DNA. Termini included, the CDR3 measures 13 amino acids. The germline CDR1 and CDR2 sequences are MDHEN and SYDVKM. The CDR3 spells CAIFRQGDYGCTF.

The chain recombines TRBV20-1 with TRBJ2-1, with a weak D call TRBD2 (5 bases). V was shortened by 3 bases and J by 2 bases, with 8 bases between the two germline ends. The CDR3 covers 13 residues. Germline V CDR1 and CDR2: DFQATT, SNEGSKA (reference sequence). CDR3 amino acids: CSARPGTYNEQFF. The CDR3 coding sequence is TGCAGTGCTAGGCCGGGGACCTACAATGAGCAGTTCTTC.

The chain uses TRBV20-1 and TRBJ1-2, with TRBD1 as a possible D gene (5 bases). This CDR3 is built from 12 residues. Trimming removed 2 bases from V and 3 bases from J, with 7 bases in between. Germline loops: CDR1 DFQATT, CDR2 SNEGSKA (reference sequence). Written as DNA, the CDR3 is TGCAGTGCTAGACCCAGGGACTATGGCTACACCTTC. This translates into CSARPRDYGYTF.

This clonotype was counted only a few times. The chain is built from TRBV30 and TRBJ2-5; TRBD2 matches 8 bases. Matching the DNA end better, TRBJ2-7 makes the J call doubtful. Germline V gene sequence: CDR1 GTSNPN, CDR2 SVGIG (reference sequence). The CDR3 has 13 amino acids. The CDR3 bases are TGTGCCTACTTCACGGGAGGGCCACGCGAGCAGTACTTC. It specifies CAYFTGGPREQYF.

The genes are TRBV6-1 and TRBJ2-5; D not resolved. The J call may be in error: the DNA end matches TRBJ2-7 better. Germline CDR1 MNHNS, CDR2 SASEGT. CDR3 length equals 15 residues. The CDR3 DNA sequence: TGTGCCAGCAGTAGGTCAGGCTGGAGCTCCTACGAGCAGTACTTC. Protein product: CASSRSGWSSYEQYF.

The V gene is TRBV12-3 or TRBV12-4, the J gene TRBJ2-7; TRBD1 aligns across 8 bases. CDR3 length: 14 amino acids. Trimming took 1 base from V and 5 from J; bases not matched to a gene: 4. DNA for the CDR3: TGTGCCAGCAGTTTAGAGTCCAGGGGGCACGAGCAGTACTTC. Amino acids: CASSLESRGHEQYF.

This chain links TRBV12-3 or TRBV12-4 with TRBJ1-2; 7 nucleotides align to TRBD1. The CDR3 has 12 residues. Trimming removed 5 bases from V and 11 bases from J; junction bases left unmatched: 8. Here the CDR3 reads CASSPNRGRYTF. DNA for the CDR3: TGTGCCAGCAGTCCTAACAGGGGCCGATACACCTTC.

CDR3 bases: TGCAGCGCTGGTGGTGTGGATACGCAGTATTTT. Amino acid sequence: CSAGGVDTQYF. The chain has TRBV29-1 and TRBJ2-3; D not certain. Germline loops: CDR1 SQVTM, CDR2 ANQGSEA. With 7 bases removed from V and 6 bases from J, the gap between germline ends came to 11 bases. The CDR3 extends over 11 amino acids.

This clonotype was picked up a small number of times. The chain uses TRBV6-1 and TRBJ1-4; TRBD1 matches 8 bases. V gave up 1 base and J gave up 7 bases; unmatched junction bases: 2. This CDR3 region has 14 residues. CDR1 MNHNS and CDR2 SASEGT come from the germline V gene. For the CDR3, the DNA is TGTGCCAGCAGTGAAGGGACAGGGTTTGAAAAACTGTTTTTT. As protein: CASSEGTGFEKLFF.

On this clonotype itself: At one end, the junction sequence differs from germline, possibly due to a read error. The chain uses TRBV3-1 and TRBJ2-6; TRBD1 matches at 7 bases. The CDR3 runs 20 residues. Looked up from germline, CDR1 is LGHDT and CDR2 is YNNKEL (reference sequence). The CDR3 loop reads CASSRVRTGTVSSGANVRTF. The CDR3 bases are TGTGCCAGCAGCCGTGTCCGAACTGGGACAGTTTCTTCTGGGGCCAACGTCCGGACTTTC.

The genes are TRBV20-1 and TRBJ2-1; D is undetermined. This CDR3 contains 15 residues. CDR1 is DFQATT and CDR2 is SNEGSKA in the germline V gene (reference sequence). V was shortened by 6 bases and J by 0 bases, with 15 bases between the two germline ends. The CDR3 loop is CSANGGSSSYNEQFF. CDR3 bases: TGCAGTGCCAACGGCGGCTCGAGCTCCTACAATGAGCAGTTCTTC.

This clonotype was counted only a few times. The V call is TRBV20-1, the J call TRBJ2-7; D call uncertain. The CDR3 totals 13 residues. From germline, CDR1 is DFQATT and CDR2 SNEGSKA (reference sequence). V was cut by 5 bases and J by 6 bases, with 17 bases left in between. Written as DNA, the CDR3 is TGCAGTGCTGAAAGCCCCTTTACAAGCGAGCAGTACTTC. Protein: CSAESPFTSEQYF.

This clonotype was seen a handful of times. The V and J genes are TRBV10-3 and TRBJ2-7; TRBD2 aligns across 8 bases. Unmatched junction bases numbered 0, after V lost 2 bases and J lost 9 bases. The V gene's germline CDR1 is ENHRY and CDR2 SYGVKD. This CDR3 has 11 residues. In DNA form, the CDR3 reads TGTGCCATCAGTGAGCGGGAGGGGCAGTACTTC. This translates into CAISEREGQYF.

The chain recombines TRBV4-1 with TRBJ2-4, with D tentatively TRBD2 (6 bases). Judging by the DNA end, TRBJ2-7 fits better; the J call may be wrong. The CDR3 covers 14 residues. CDR1 MGHRA and CDR2 YSYEKL come from the germline V gene. CDR3 region: CASSQIGRWFEQYF. CDR3 DNA: TGCGCCAGCAGCCAAATAGGGAGGTGGTTCGAGCAGTACTTC.

The J gene is TRBJ1-2, the V gene TRBV12-3 or TRBV12-4, with D unclear. This CDR3 is 12 amino acids long. The germline V and J ends were trimmed by 6 bases and 8 bases, with 13 bases remaining between them. The CDR3 nucleotides read TGTGCCAGCAGGGGTCAATGGCCCGGCTACACCTTC. Its translation is CASRGQWPGYTF.